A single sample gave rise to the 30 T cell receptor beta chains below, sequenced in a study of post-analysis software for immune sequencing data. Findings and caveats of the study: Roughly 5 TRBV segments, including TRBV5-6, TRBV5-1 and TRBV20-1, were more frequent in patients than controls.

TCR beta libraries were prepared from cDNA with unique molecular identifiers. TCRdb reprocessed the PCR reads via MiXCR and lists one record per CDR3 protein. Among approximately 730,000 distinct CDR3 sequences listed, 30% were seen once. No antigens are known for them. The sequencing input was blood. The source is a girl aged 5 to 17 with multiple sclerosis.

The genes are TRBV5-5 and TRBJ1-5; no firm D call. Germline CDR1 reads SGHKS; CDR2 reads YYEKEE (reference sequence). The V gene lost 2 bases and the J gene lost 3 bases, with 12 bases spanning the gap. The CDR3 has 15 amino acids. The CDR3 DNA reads TGTGCCAGCAGCTTTAGCGGTACGCTCAATCAGCCCCAGCATTTT. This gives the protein CASSFSGTLNQPQHF. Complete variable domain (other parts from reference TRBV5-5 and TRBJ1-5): DAGVTQSPTHLIKTRGQQVTLRCSPISGHKSVSWYQQVLGQGPQFIFQYYEKEERGRGNFPDRFSARQFPNYSSELNVNALLLGDSALYLCASSFSGTLNQPQHFGDGTRLSIL.

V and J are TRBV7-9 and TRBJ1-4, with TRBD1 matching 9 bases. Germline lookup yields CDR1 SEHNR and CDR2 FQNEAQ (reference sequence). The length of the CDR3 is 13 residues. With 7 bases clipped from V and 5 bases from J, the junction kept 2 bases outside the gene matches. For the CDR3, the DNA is TGTGCCAGCACAGGACAGGGGAATGAAAAACTGTTTTTT. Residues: CASTGQGNEKLFF.

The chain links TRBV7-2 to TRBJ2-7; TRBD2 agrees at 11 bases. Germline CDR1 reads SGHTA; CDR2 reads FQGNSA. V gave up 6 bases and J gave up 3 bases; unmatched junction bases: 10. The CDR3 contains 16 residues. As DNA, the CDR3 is TGTGCCAGCAGAAGGACCGGGACTAGCGGTTACTACGAGCAGTACTTC. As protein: CASRRTGTSGYYEQYF.

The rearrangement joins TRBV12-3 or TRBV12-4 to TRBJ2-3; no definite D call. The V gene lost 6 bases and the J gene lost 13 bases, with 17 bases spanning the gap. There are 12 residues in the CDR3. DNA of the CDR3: TGTGCCAGCAGATCCGGCTCAGATGTGGAGTATTTT. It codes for CASRSGSDVEYF.

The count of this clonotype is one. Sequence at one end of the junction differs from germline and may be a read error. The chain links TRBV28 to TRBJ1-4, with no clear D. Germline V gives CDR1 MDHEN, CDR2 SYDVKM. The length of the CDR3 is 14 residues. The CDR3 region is CTSSLPLAGEKLFF. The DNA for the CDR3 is TGTACCAGCAGTTTACCATTAGCGGGGGAAAAACTGTTTTTT.

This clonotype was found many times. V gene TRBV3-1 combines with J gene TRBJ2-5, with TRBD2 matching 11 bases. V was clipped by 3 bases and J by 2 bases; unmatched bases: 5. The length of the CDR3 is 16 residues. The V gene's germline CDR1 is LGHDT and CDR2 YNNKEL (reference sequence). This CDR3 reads CASSQGTSGSQETQYF. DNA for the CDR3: TGTGCCAGCAGCCAGGGGACTAGCGGATCTCAAGAGACCCAGTACTTC.

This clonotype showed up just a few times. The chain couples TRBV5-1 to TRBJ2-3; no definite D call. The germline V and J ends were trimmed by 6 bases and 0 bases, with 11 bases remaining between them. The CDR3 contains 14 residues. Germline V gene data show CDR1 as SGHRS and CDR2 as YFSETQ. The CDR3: CASMVGSSTDTQYF. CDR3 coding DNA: TGCGCCAGCATGGTGGGATCCAGCACAGATACGCAGTATTTT. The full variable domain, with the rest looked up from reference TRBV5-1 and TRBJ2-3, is KAGVTQTPRYLIKTRGQQVTLSCSPISGHRSVSWYQQTPGQGLQFLFEYFSETQRNKGNFPGRFSGRQFSNSRSEMNVSTLELGDSALYLCASMVGSSTDTQYFGPGTRLTVL.

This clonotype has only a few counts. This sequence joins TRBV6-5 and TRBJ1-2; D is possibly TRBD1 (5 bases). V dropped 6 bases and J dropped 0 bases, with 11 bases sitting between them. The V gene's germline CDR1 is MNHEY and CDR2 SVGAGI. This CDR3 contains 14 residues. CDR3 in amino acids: CASRKTATNYGYTF. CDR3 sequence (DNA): TGTGCCAGCAGGAAGACAGCTACTAACTATGGCTACACCTTC.

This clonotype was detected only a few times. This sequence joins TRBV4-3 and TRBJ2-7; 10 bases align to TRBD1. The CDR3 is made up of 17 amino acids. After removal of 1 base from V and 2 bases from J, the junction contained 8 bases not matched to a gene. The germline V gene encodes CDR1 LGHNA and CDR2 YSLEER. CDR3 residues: CASSQGAGTGETYEQYF. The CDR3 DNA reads TGCGCCAGCAGCCAAGGAGCCGGGACAGGGGAAACCTACGAGCAGTACTTC.

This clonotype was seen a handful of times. CDR3: CASTPGLAGGHEQFF. In DNA form, the CDR3 reads TGTGCCAGTACCCCCGGACTAGCGGGAGGCCATGAGCAGTTCTTC. This sequence joins TRBV19 and TRBJ2-1; TRBD2 matches at 14 bases. The CDR3 loop spans 15 amino acids. V trimming: 7 bases; J trimming: 8 bases; junction bases outside the gene matches: 7. In germline, CDR1 is LNHDA, CDR2 SQIVND (reference sequence).

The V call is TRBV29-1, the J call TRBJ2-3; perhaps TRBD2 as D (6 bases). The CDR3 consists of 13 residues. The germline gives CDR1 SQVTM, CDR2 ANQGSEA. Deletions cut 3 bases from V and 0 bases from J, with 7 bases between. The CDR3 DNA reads TGCAGCGTTGACCGGGGGAGCACAGATACGCAGTATTTT. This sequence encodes CSVDRGSTDTQYF.

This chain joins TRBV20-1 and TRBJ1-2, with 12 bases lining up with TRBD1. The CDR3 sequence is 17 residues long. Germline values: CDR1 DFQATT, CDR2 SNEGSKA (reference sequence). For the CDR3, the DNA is TGCAGCTTGCGAGGGGGACAGGGGGCGATTCCCGGATATGGCTACACCTTC. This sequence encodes CSLRGGQGAIPGYGYTF.

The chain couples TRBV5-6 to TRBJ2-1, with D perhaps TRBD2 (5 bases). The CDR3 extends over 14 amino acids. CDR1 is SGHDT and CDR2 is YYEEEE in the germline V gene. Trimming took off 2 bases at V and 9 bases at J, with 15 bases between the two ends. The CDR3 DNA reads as TGTGCCAGCAGCTTATCCTTCGGGGTCAGTGAGCAGTTCTTC. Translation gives CASSLSFGVSEQFF.

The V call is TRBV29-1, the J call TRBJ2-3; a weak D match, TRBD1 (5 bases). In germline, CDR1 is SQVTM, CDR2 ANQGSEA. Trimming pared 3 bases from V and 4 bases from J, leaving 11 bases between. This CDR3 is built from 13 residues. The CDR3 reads CSVEGRVADTQYF. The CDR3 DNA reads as TGCAGCGTTGAGGGCAGGGTCGCAGATACGCAGTATTTT.

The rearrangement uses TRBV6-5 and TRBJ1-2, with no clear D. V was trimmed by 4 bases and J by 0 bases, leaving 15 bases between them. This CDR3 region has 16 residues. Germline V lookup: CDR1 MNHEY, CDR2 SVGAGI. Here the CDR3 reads CASSFAGRRANYGYTF. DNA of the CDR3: TGTGCCAGCAGTTTTGCCGGACGGAGAGCTAACTATGGCTACACCTTC.

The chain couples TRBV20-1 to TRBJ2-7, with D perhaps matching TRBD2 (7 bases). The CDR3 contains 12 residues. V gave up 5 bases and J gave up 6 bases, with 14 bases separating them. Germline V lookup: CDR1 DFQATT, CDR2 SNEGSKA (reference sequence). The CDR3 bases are TGCAGTGCTTACCCGGGGGGCTCCGAGCAGTACTTC. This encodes CSAYPGGSEQYF.

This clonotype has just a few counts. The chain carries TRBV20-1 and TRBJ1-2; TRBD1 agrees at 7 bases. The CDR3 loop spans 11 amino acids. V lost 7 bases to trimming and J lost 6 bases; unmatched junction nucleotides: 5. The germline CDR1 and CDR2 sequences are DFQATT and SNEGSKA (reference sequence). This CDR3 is CSVPGGDGYTF. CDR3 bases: TGCAGTGTCCCAGGGGGGGATGGCTACACCTTC.

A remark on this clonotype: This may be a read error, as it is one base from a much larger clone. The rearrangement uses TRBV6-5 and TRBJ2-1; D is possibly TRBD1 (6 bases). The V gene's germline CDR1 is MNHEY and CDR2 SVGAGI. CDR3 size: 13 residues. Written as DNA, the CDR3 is TGTGCCAGCAGCGAACAGGGCTACAATGGGCAGTTCTTC. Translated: CASSEQGYNGQFF.

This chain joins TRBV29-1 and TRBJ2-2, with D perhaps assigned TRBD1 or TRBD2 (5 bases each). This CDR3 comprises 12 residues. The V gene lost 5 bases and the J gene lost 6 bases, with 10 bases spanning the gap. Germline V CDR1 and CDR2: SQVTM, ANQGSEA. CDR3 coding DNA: TGCAGCGTTCAGAGGGGATCCGGGGAGCTGTTTTTT. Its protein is CSVQRGSGELFF.

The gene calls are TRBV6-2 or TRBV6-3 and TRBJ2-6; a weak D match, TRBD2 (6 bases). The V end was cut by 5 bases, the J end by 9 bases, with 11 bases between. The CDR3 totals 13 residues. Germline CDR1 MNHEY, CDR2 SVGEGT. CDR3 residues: CASSRTNDNVLTF. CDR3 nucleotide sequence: TGTGCCAGCAGTAGGACTAATGACAACGTCCTGACTTTC.

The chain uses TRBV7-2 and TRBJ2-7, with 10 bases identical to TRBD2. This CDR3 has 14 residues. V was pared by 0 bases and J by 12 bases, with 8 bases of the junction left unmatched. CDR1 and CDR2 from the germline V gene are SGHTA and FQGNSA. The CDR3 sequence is CASSLATGTSVPYF. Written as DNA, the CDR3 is TGTGCCAGCAGCTTAGCGACCGGGACTAGCGTCCCGTACTTC.

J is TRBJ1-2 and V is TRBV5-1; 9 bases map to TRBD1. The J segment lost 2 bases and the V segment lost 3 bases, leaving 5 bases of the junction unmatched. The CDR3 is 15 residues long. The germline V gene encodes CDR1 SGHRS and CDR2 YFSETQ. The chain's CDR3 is CASSWTGTGNYGYTF. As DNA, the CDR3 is TGCGCCAGCAGCTGGACCGGGACAGGGAACTATGGCTACACCTTC. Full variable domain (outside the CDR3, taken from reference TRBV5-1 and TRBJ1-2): KAGVTQTPRYLIKTRGQQVTLSCSPISGHRSVSWYQQTPGQGLQFLFEYFSETQRNKGNFPGRFSGRQFSNSRSEMNVSTLELGDSALYLCASSWTGTGNYGYTFGSGTRLTVV.

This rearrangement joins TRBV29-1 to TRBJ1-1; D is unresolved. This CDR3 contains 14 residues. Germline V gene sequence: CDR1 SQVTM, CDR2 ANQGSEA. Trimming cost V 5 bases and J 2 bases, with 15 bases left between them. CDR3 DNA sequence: TGCAGCGTTCCCCCGAAGGGCAAAAACACTGAAGCTTTCTTT. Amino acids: CSVPPKGKNTEAFF.

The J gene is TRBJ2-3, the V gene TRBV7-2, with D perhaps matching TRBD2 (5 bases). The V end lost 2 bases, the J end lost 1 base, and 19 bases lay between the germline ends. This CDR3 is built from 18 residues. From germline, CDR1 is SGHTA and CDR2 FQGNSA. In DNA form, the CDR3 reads TGTGCCAGCAGCTTAATGTCAGGACGGGGTGTAGGCACAGATACGCAGTATTTT. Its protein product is CASSLMSGRGVGTDTQYF.

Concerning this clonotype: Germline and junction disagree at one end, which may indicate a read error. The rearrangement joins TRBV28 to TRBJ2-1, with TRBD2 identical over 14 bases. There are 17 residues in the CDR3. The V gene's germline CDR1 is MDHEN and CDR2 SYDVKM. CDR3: CACRRLAGGPGNNEQFF. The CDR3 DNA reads TGTGCCTGCAGGAGACTAGCGGGAGGGCCGGGTAACAATGAGCAGTTCTTC.

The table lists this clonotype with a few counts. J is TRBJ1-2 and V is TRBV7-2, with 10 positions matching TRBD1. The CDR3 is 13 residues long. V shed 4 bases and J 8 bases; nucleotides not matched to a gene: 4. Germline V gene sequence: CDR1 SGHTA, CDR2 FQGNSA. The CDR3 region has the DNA TGTGCCAGCAGCTCCGGGACAGGGGTGGGCTACACCTTC. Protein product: CASSSGTGVGYTF.

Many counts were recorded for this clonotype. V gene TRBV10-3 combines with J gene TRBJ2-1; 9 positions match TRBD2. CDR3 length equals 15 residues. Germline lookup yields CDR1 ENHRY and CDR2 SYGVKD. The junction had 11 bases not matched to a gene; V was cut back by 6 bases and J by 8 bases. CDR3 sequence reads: CAIRGSGGLPDEQFF. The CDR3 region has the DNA TGTGCCATCAGGGGTAGCGGGGGACTGCCCGATGAGCAGTTCTTC.

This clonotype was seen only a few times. The CDR3 nucleotides read TGCAGTGCTAGGCCCCTAGCATGGGTGGCAGATACGCAGTATTTT. As protein: CSARPLAWVADTQYF. The chain carries TRBV20-1 and TRBJ2-3; possibly TRBD2 for D (5 bases). Looked up from germline, CDR1 is DFQATT and CDR2 is SNEGSKA (reference sequence). The CDR3 covers 15 residues. The germline V and J ends were trimmed by 3 bases and 4 bases, with 17 bases remaining between them.

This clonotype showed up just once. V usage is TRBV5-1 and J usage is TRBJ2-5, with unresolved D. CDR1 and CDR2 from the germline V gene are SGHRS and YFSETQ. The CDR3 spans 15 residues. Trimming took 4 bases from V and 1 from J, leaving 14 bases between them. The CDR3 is CASSTPDVGQETQYF. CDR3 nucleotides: TGCGCCAGCAGCACCCCGGACGTGGGCCAAGAGACCCAGTACTTC.

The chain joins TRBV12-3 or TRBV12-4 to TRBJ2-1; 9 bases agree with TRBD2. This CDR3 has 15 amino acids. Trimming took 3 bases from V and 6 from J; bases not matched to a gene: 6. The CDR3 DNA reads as TGTGCCAGCAGTTTTAACCTAGCGGGAAGCAATGAGCAGTTCTTC. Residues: CASSFNLAGSNEQFF.